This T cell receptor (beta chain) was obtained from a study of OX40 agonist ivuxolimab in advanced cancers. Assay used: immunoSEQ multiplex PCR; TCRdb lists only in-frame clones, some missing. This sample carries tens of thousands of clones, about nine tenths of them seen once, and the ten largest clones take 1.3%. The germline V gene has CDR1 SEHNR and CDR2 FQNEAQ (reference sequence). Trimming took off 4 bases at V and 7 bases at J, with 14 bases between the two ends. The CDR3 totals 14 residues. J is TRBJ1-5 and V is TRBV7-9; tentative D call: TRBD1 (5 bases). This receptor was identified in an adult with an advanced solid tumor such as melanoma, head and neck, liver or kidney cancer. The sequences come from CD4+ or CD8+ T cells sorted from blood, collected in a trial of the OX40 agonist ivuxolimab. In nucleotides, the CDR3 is TGTGCCAGCAGCTCCAGGCAGGGCGGGCAGCCCCAGCATTTT. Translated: CASSSRQGGQPQHF.